The next 15 T cell receptor beta chains were all read from a single sample in a study of graft-versus-host responses after intestinal transplantation. Produced via immunoSEQ multiplex PCR; TCRdb's table is partial and in-frame only. The sample shows about 130,000 clones, about nine tenths of them seen only once. No cognate antigen is known for these TCRs. Sequenced material: unstimulated CD4+ T cells sorted from spleen or lymph node cells, taken before intestinal transplant. These receptors all come from a human donor who received an intestinal transplant.

The rearrangement uses TRBV7-2 and TRBJ1-1; 8 bases map to TRBD1. CDR1 is SGHTA, CDR2 FQGNSA, per germline. Losses at the gene ends were 5 bases for V and 1 base for J; bases not matched to a gene: 6. The CDR3 is 15 residues long. CDR3 residues: CASSPRTGKNTEAFF. The CDR3 bases are TGTGCCAGCAGCCCCCGGACAGGGAAGAACACTGAAGCTTTCTTT.

This chain connects TRBV19 to TRBJ2-1, with D tentatively TRBD2 (5 bases). The ends were cut back, 3 bases at V and 3 bases at J, with 9 bases in the middle. The CDR3 loop spans 14 amino acids. Germline V gene lookup returns CDR1 LNHDA and CDR2 SQIVND (reference sequence). CDR3 bases: TGTGCCAGTAGTATGAGGGAAGGCTACAATGAGCAGTTCTTC. This sequence encodes CASSMREGYNEQFF.

The rearrangement links TRBV4-2 to TRBJ2-1; maybe TRBD2 (6 bases). Looked up from germline, CDR1 is LGHNA and CDR2 is YNFKEQ. V lost 2 bases to trimming and J lost 3 bases, with 14 bases between them. This CDR3 region has 16 residues. The CDR3 region is CASSQRRENLYNEQFF. In DNA, the CDR3 is TGTGCCAGCAGCCAACGACGGGAGAATCTCTACAATGAGCAGTTCTTC.

The rearrangement links TRBV9 to TRBJ1-4; D unresolved. V was trimmed by 0 bases and J by 4 bases, leaving 10 bases between them. CDR1 is SGDLS and CDR2 is YYNGEE in the germline V gene. The CDR3 is 15 amino acids. CDR3 bases: TGTGCCAGCAGCGTAGCAGAGGGTCTTAATGAAAAACTGTTTTTT. Its protein product is CASSVAEGLNEKLFF.

This chain joins TRBV15 and TRBJ2-1; 7 bases fit TRBD1. Germline V gives CDR1 LNHNV, CDR2 YYDKDF (reference sequence). The junction had 9 bases not matched to a gene; V was cut back by 0 bases and J by 4 bases. The CDR3 consists of 17 residues. CDR3 in DNA: TGTGCCACCAGCAGAGATTTCGACAGGGTGAGGTACAATGAGCAGTTCTTC. This sequence encodes CATSRDFDRVRYNEQFF.

The rearrangement uses TRBV18 and TRBJ2-7; possibly TRBD1 or TRBD2 for D (5 bases each). Trimming left V 3 bases short and J 0 bases short, with 9 bases between. The CDR3 contains 14 residues. Germline V CDR1 and CDR2: KGHSH, LQKENI. CDR3: CASSPGTTSYEQYF. CDR3 sequence (DNA): TGTGCCAGCTCACCGGGGACCACCTCCTACGAGCAGTACTTC.

The CDR3 protein is CASSPVVRLGADTQYF. The CDR3 nucleotides are TGTGCCAGCTCACCTGTGGTGCGCCTTGGCGCAGATACGCAGTATTTT. V and J are TRBV18 and TRBJ2-3; no firm D call. The germline CDR1 and CDR2 sequences are KGHSH and LQKENI. Trimming removed 3 bases at V and 4 bases at J, with 17 bases between. CDR3 length: 16 residues.

With regard to this clone: An end of the junction does not agree with germline; a read error may underlie this. This sample includes further DNA sequences coding for the same CDR3. The chain combines TRBV5-1 with TRBJ2-7, with D possibly being TRBD2 (5 bases). CDR3 length equals 13 residues. The germline CDR1 and CDR2 sequences are SGHRS and YFSETQ. The CDR3 loop reads CASSPTISYEQYF. The CDR3 nucleotides read TGCGCCAGCAGCCCGACTATCTCCTACGAGCAATACTTC.

The V and J genes are TRBV28 and TRBJ1-2; D is possibly TRBD1 (5 bases). The CDR3 contains 14 residues. Germline values: CDR1 MDHEN, CDR2 SYDVKM. Trimming left V 6 bases short and J 1 base short, with 12 bases between. In DNA, the CDR3 is TGTGCCAGCAGCTTCACCAGGGTTAACTATGGCTACACCTTC. Protein sequence: CASSFTRVNYGYTF.

The chain combines TRBV11-3 with TRBJ1-2, with 8 bases matching TRBD1. The CDR3 covers 14 residues. The V segment lost 0 bases and the J segment 8 bases; nucleotides outside the gene matches: 5. The germline gives CDR1 SGHNT, CDR2 YENEEA. The CDR3 DNA reads as TGTGCCAGCAGCTTAGATCGGACAGGGCGAGGCTACACCTTC. Translated: CASSLDRTGRGYTF.

The chain links TRBV6-5 to TRBJ2-7, with unresolved D. Trimming pared 10 bases from V and 4 bases from J, leaving 14 bases between. CDR3 length equals 12 residues. The germline V gene has CDR1 MNHEY and CDR2 SVGAGI. CDR3 residues: CATRMGGYEQYF. CDR3 DNA: TGTGCCACCAGAATGGGTGGTTACGAGCAGTACTTC.

The gene calls are TRBV27 and TRBJ1-1; tentative D call: TRBD1 (5 bases). There are 14 residues in the CDR3. CDR1 is MNHEY and CDR2 is SMNVEV in the germline V gene (reference sequence). Trimming stripped 6 bases from V and 9 bases from J, with 20 bases between. As DNA, the CDR3 is TGTGCCAGCAGCACCCTCGGGACTGCGGCTAAAGCTTTCTTT. Translating gives CASSTLGTAAKAFF.

The chain carries TRBV30 and TRBJ2-3, with 11 bases aligning to TRBD2. Looked up from germline, CDR1 is GTSNPN and CDR2 is SVGIG (reference sequence). The CDR3 sequence is 17 residues long. V dropped 0 bases and J dropped 2; count of bases not matched to a gene: 7. CDR3 loop: CAWSVDLAGGITDTQYF. CDR3 DNA: TGTGCCTGGAGTGTCGATCTAGCGGGAGGTATCACAGATACGCAGTATTTT.

V and J are TRBV15 and TRBJ1-3, with D hard to call. Germline V gene sequence: CDR1 LNHNV, CDR2 YYDKDF (reference sequence). The CDR3 spans 17 residues. Trimming shortened V by 0 bases and J by 2 bases, and 14 bases separated the two germline ends. CDR3 sequence: CATSREAGREPGNTIYF. CDR3 DNA: TGTGCCACCAGCAGAGAGGCTGGGCGTGAACCTGGAAACACCATATATTTT. Full variable domain (missing parts from reference TRBV15 and TRBJ1-3): DAMVIQNPRYQVTQFGKPVTLSCSQTLNHNVMYWYQQKSSQAPKLLFHYYDKDFNNEADTPDNFQSRRPNTSFCFLDIRSPGLGDTAMYLCATSREAGREPGNTIYFGEGSWLTVV.

The chain couples TRBV6-1 to TRBJ2-3, with TRBD2 identical over 11 bases. Germline lookup yields CDR1 MNHNS and CDR2 SASEGT. With V trimmed by 4 bases and J by 4 bases, 7 bases remained unmatched. The CDR3 extends over 16 amino acids. CDR3 coding DNA: TGTGCCAGCAGTGGGGGGGTAGCGGGAGGGCCAGATACGCAGTATTTT. This gives the protein CASSGGVAGGPDTQYF.